This T cell receptor (beta chain) is from a study of blood T cell repertoires in COVID-19. The wider study: Acute-phase and convalescent COVID-19 samples originated in the United States, Italy and Spain. From T cells, B-cell-depleted T cells, or PBMCs came the material, which was cDNA or gDNA.

Germline CDR1 SGHRS, CDR2 YFSETQ. The CDR3 runs to 14 residues. J lost 5 bases, V lost 4 bases, and 5 bases had no gene match. Per the authors' pipeline: Reference gene primer amplification gave estimated nucleated cell counts. Using immunoSEQ multiplex PCR, the repertoire was profiled, and TCRdb retains in-frame clones only, with some absent. Clone size and the V and J calls come from that table; the DNA yielded D and trimming. The sample has over 300,000 clones; around 83% are singletons. At least ten counts were recorded for this clone. The receptor was isolated from a woman between 45 and 60 years old with acute or convalescent COVID-19. This chain joins TRBV5-1 and TRBJ1-2, with 10 positions matching TRBD1. Input material: peripheral blood. Here the CDR3 reads CASSRTGGEYGYTF. The CDR3 nucleotides read TGCGCCAGCAGCAGGACAGGGGGAGAGTATGGCTACACCTTC. The whole variable domain, remainder taken from reference TRBV5-1 and TRBJ1-2, is KAGVTQTPRYLIKTRGQQVTLSCSPISGHRSVSWYQQTPGQGLQFLFEYFSETQRNKGNFPGRFSGRQFSNSRSEMNVSTLELGDSALYLCASSRTGGEYGYTFGSGTRLTVV.